Here is one TCR beta chain with its context. Its antigen is currently unknown. This specimen belongs to a study of cytomegalovirus exposure and HLA in healthy donors. Notes on the study in general: Several of the most significant clusters appeared linked to common viral pathogens, based on a later analysis.

J was trimmed by 4 bases and V by 0 bases; bases with no gene match: 3. The CDR3 has 15 residues. Germline lookup yields CDR1 SGHRS and CDR2 YFSETQ. It was with 60 Vbeta and 13 Jbeta primers that the PCR ran. Produced via immunoSEQ multiplex PCR; TCRdb's table is partial and in-frame only. This sample has approximately 120,000 clones, with roughly 86% found just once. This receptor was taken from a man aged 18 to 30 in good health and CMV-seronegative. This chain links TRBV5-1 with TRBJ1-2; 10 bases agree with TRBD1. The sequenced material came from PBMCs. As DNA, the CDR3 is TGCGCCAGCAGCTTGGGGACAGGGGGTACCTATGGCTACACCTTC. The encoded protein is CASSLGTGGTYGYTF.